Each of the 28 T cell receptor beta chains below was sequenced from the same sample in a study of blood T cell repertoires in COVID-19. Method: immunoSEQ multiplex PCR; TCRdb's copy keeps in-frame clones and lacks some. Of a few hundred thousand clones in the sample, about 89% are singletons; the top ten hold about 0.78%. The specimen was PBMCs or T cells enriched from blood (not recorded which). All receptors come from a middle-aged woman who had been exposed to COVID-19.

The chain carries TRBV27 and TRBJ1-5; a weak D match, TRBD1 (6 bases). There are 15 residues in the CDR3. Germline V gives CDR1 MNHEY, CDR2 SMNVEV (reference sequence). Trimming removed 5 bases from V and 2 bases from J, with 13 bases in between. The CDR3 is CASSIQGMGNQPQHF. The DNA of the CDR3 is TGTGCCAGCAGTATACAGGGAATGGGCAATCAGCCCCAGCATTTT.

The V and J genes are TRBV11-2 and TRBJ2-7; a possible D gene is TRBD2 (7 bases). Trimming took off 0 bases at V and 3 bases at J, with 18 bases between the two ends. There are 17 residues in the CDR3. CDR1 is SGHAT and CDR2 is FQNNGV in the germline V gene. CDR3 amino acids: CASSLDPGGARDYEQYF. CDR3 in DNA: TGTGCCAGCAGCTTAGATCCTGGGGGGGCGAGGGACTACGAGCAGTACTTC. Based on the CDR3 plus reference TRBV11-2 and TRBJ2-7, the full variable domain is EAGVAQSPRYKIIEKRQSVAFWCNPISGHATLYWYQQILGQGPKLLIQFQNNGVVDDSQLPKDRFSAERLKGVDSTLKIQPAKLEDSAVYLCASSLDPGGARDYEQYFGPGTRLTVT.

The chain combines TRBV6-5 with TRBJ2-7; no reliable D call. V was trimmed by 2 bases and J by 1 base, leaving 6 bases between them. CDR1 is MNHEY, CDR2 SVGAGI, per germline. The CDR3 runs 13 residues. CDR3 DNA: TGTGCCAGCAGTTACATGGAGTCCTACGAGCAGTACTTC. It encodes CASSYMESYEQYF.

V is TRBV5-6 and J is TRBJ2-2, with D unresolved. The V end lost 5 bases, the J end lost 2 bases, and 10 bases lay between the germline ends. The CDR3 covers 14 residues. Germline CDR1 is SGHDT and CDR2 is YYEEEE. The CDR3 region has the DNA TGTGCCAGCAGGGCAGACACCAACACCGGGGAGCTGTTTTTT. Its translation: CASRADTNTGELFF. Full variable domain (remainder filled in from reference TRBV5-6 and TRBJ2-2): DAGVTQSPTHLIKTRGQQVTLRCSPKSGHDTVSWYQQALGQGPQFIFQYYEEEERQRGNFPDRFSGHQFPNYSSELNVNALLLGDSALYLCASRADTNTGELFFGEGSRLTVL.

V gene TRBV7-3 combines with J gene TRBJ2-7; 8 bases are a match to TRBD1. Germline V lookup: CDR1 SGHTA, CDR2 FQGTGA. J was trimmed by 6 bases and V by 5 bases; bases with no gene match: 9. The CDR3 extends over 14 amino acids. Here the CDR3 reads CASSPRTGLSEQYF. CDR3 bases: TGTGCCAGCAGCCCTCGGACAGGGTTGAGCGAGCAGTACTTC.

This clone was observed once. This sequence joins TRBV19 and TRBJ1-6, with D unresolved. The V gene lost 6 bases and the J gene lost 9 bases, with 12 bases spanning the gap. Germline V gives CDR1 LNHDA, CDR2 SQIVND (reference sequence). The CDR3 sequence is 13 residues long. As DNA, the CDR3 is TGTGCCAGTAGGCGGGAGTACGGTTCACCCCTCCACTTT. Translation: CASRREYGSPLHF.

This chain connects TRBV5-6 to TRBJ1-1; no definite D call. CDR1 and CDR2 (germline): SGHDT, YYEEEE. The CDR3 loop spans 15 amino acids. V lost 4 bases and J 1 base, leaving 14 bases between the germline ends. The chain's CDR3 is CASSPLAPGNTEAFF. DNA of the CDR3: TGTGCCAGCAGCCCGTTGGCCCCTGGGAACACTGAAGCTTTCTTT.

The chain combines TRBV7-2 with TRBJ2-7, with 7 bases aligning to TRBD2. V gave up 1 base and J gave up 2 bases; unmatched junction bases: 11. The CDR3 runs 17 residues. Germline-derived CDR1 and CDR2 are SGHTA and FQGNSA. CDR3: CASSLEGGSRFAYEQYF. For the CDR3, the DNA is TGTGCCAGCAGCTTAGAGGGCGGGAGTAGGTTCGCCTACGAGCAGTACTTC.

V gene TRBV19 combines with J gene TRBJ2-7; tentatively, D is TRBD2 (6 bases). V dropped 6 bases and J dropped 3 bases, with 18 bases sitting between them. The CDR3 has 15 amino acids. Germline V lookup: CDR1 LNHDA, CDR2 SQIVND (reference sequence). The CDR3 coding sequence is TGTGCCAGTAGAGCAACCTTTGGGGGGAGCTACGAGCAGTACTTC. Translation: CASRATFGGSYEQYF.

The genes are TRBV18 and TRBJ1-2; D might be TRBD1 (6 bases). The germline CDR1 and CDR2 sequences are KGHSH and LQKENI. The CDR3 length is 15 residues. V lost 2 bases to trimming and J lost 5 bases, with 15 bases between them. The CDR3 loop is CASSPGQERGYGYTF. The CDR3 bases are TGTGCCAGCTCACCAGGGCAGGAGAGGGGGTATGGCTACACCTTC.

The gene calls are TRBV5-1 and TRBJ2-1; TRBD2 matches at 12 bases. The CDR3 has 15 amino acids. CDR1 SGHRS and CDR2 YFSETQ come from the germline V gene. Losses at the gene ends were 4 bases for V and 8 bases for J; bases not matched to a gene: 7. CDR3 in DNA: TGCGCCAGCAGCACCGGACTAGCGGGGTGGGATGAGCAGTTCTTC. Protein product: CASSTGLAGWDEQFF.

The chain couples TRBV7-2 to TRBJ1-6, with 7 positions matching TRBD1. J was trimmed by 4 bases and V by 3 bases; bases with no gene match: 0. Looked up from germline, CDR1 is SGHTA and CDR2 is FQGNSA. The CDR3 has 14 amino acids. The DNA of the CDR3 is TGTGCCAGCAGCTTGACAGGGTATAATTCACCCCTCCACTTT. Its protein product is CASSLTGYNSPLHF.

On this clone itself: Other DNA sequences in this specimen translate into the identical CDR3. The J gene is TRBJ1-2, the V gene TRBV18, with TRBD1 matching 10 bases. With 3 bases clipped from V and 8 bases from J, the junction kept 3 bases outside the gene matches. The CDR3 loop spans 13 amino acids. Germline V gene sequence: CDR1 KGHSH, CDR2 LQKENI. The CDR3 bases are TGTGCCAGCTCACCCAAGGACAGGGGGGGCTACACCTTC. Its translation is CASSPKDRGGYTF.

The rearrangement uses TRBV12-5 and TRBJ2-5; maybe TRBD2 (6 bases). V was pared by 7 bases and J by 0 bases, with 15 bases between. The germline gives CDR1 LGHNT, CDR2 FRNRAP. The CDR3 contains 15 residues. The CDR3 loop is CASAGTFTHQETQYF. Here the CDR3 DNA reads TGTGCTAGTGCCGGGACTTTCACCCACCAAGAGACCCAGTACTTC.

V gene TRBV10-3 combines with J gene TRBJ2-4; perhaps TRBD2 as D (7 bases). Per germline, CDR1 ENHRY and CDR2 SYGVKD. The CDR3 consists of 13 residues. Between the trimmed V and J ends, which lost 10 bases and 8 bases, there was a span of 18 bases. The CDR3 spells CATKGGDWDIQYF. CDR3 coding DNA: TGTGCCACGAAGGGGGGGGATTGGGACATTCAGTACTTC.

This rearrangement joins TRBV27 to TRBJ2-1; D possibly corresponds to TRBD1 (8 bases). V dropped 5 bases and J dropped 12 bases, with 23 bases sitting between them. Per the germline V gene, CDR1 is MNHEY and CDR2 is SMNVEV (reference sequence). The CDR3 extends over 15 amino acids. Here the CDR3 reads CASSSSRQGTGGQFF. CDR3 coding DNA: TGTGCCAGCAGTAGCTCCCGACAGGGGACGGGAGGGCAGTTCTTC.

CDR3: CASRYIPTDTQYF. Here the CDR3 DNA reads TGTGCCAGCAGGTACATACCGACAGATACGCAGTATTTT. The V gene is TRBV2, the J gene TRBJ2-3; D gene unclear. Germline loops: CDR1 SNHLY, CDR2 FYNNEI. V shed 6 bases and J shed 3 bases, with 10 bases lying between them. This CDR3 has 13 residues.

CDR3 coding DNA: TGTGCTAGTGGAGACGGACAGGAAGACTACGAGCAGTACTTC. Residues: CASGDGQEDYEQYF. The V gene is TRBV12-5, the J gene TRBJ2-7, with TRBD1 matching over 7 bases. Germline V CDR1 and CDR2: LGHNT, FRNRAP. The CDR3 sequence is 14 residues long. J gave up 3 bases and V 6 bases, and 8 bases lay outside the gene matches.

This chain joins TRBV11-2 and TRBJ2-2, with D perhaps TRBD2 (6 bases). The germline CDR1 and CDR2 sequences are SGHAT and FQNNGV. The length of the CDR3 is 16 residues. The V gene lost 5 bases and the J gene lost 4 bases, with 17 bases spanning the gap. CDR3 region: CASSPSAVGGTGELFF. The CDR3 DNA reads as TGTGCCAGCAGCCCCTCGGCCGTCGGGGGCACCGGGGAGCTGTTTTTT.

V gene TRBV7-2 combines with J gene TRBJ2-5; 11 bases align to TRBD2. This CDR3 has 17 amino acids. Germline V CDR1 and CDR2: SGHTA, FQGNSA. Losses at the gene ends were 2 bases for V and 2 bases for J; bases not matched to a gene: 7. Here the CDR3 DNA reads TGTGCCAGCAGCTTAAGGCTAGCGGGAGGCCCGCAAGAGACCCAGTACTTC. This encodes CASSLRLAGGPQETQYF.

This rearrangement joins TRBV12-3 or TRBV12-4 to TRBJ2-2; D perhaps matches TRBD1 (6 bases). The V gene lost 6 bases and the J gene lost 4 bases, with 9 bases spanning the gap. This CDR3 has 13 amino acids. CDR3 region: CASSGQFTGELFF. CDR3 coding DNA: TGTGCCAGCAGCGGACAGTTCACCGGGGAGCTGTTTTTT.

The chain combines TRBV7-9 with TRBJ2-1; 8 nucleotides match TRBD2. J lost 4 bases, V lost 3 bases, and 2 bases had no gene match. The CDR3 runs 14 residues. Germline CDR1 is SEHNR and CDR2 is FQNEAQ (reference sequence). CDR3 loop: CASSFIAGYNEQFF. CDR3 sequence (DNA): TGTGCCAGCAGCTTCATAGCGGGGTACAATGAGCAGTTCTTC.

The V gene is TRBV30, the J gene TRBJ1-1; no definite D call. The germline V and J ends were trimmed by 4 bases and 0 bases, with 12 bases remaining between them. The length of the CDR3 is 14 residues. Germline assignment: CDR1 GTSNPN and CDR2 SVGIG (reference sequence). CDR3 in amino acids: CAWTGGRLNTEAFF. For the CDR3, the DNA is TGTGCCTGGACCGGAGGACGGTTGAACACTGAAGCTTTCTTT. The variable domain in full, completed from reference TRBV30 and TRBJ1-1, reads SQTIHQWPATLVQPVGSPLSLECTVEGTSNPNLYWYRQAAGRGLQLLFYSVGIGQISSEVPQNLSASRPQDRQFILSSKKLLLSDSGFYLCAWTGGRLNTEAFFGQGTRLTVV.

This clone came up a few times. J is TRBJ1-5 and V is TRBV27; 9 bases match TRBD1. V lost 5 bases to trimming and J lost 1 base; unmatched junction nucleotides: 6. The CDR3 totals 16 residues. Germline CDR1 is MNHEY and CDR2 is SMNVEV (reference sequence). DNA of the CDR3: TGTGCCAGCAGTGGAGCCACAGGGGGCAGCAATCAGCCCCAGCATTTT. Amino acid sequence: CASSGATGGSNQPQHF.

This chain connects TRBV6-5 to TRBJ2-5, with 9 bases fitting TRBD2. Germline assignment: CDR1 MNHEY and CDR2 SVGAGI. The CDR3 runs 13 residues. V lost 6 bases and J lost 5; bases outside the gene matches: 4. The chain's CDR3 is CASRREGWETQYF. The DNA for the CDR3 is TGTGCCAGCAGGCGGGAGGGCTGGGAGACCCAGTACTTC.

J is TRBJ1-4 and V is TRBV29-1, with 10 nucleotides matching TRBD1. The CDR3 has 13 amino acids. Germline V gene sequence: CDR1 SQVTM, CDR2 ANQGSEA. V was clipped by 6 bases and J by 8 bases; unmatched bases: 6. Here the CDR3 DNA reads TGCAGCGTCGCCGACAGGGGGCTCGAAAAACTGTTTTTT. Its translation is CSVADRGLEKLFF.

The V gene is TRBV7-9, the J gene TRBJ1-1, with a tentative D call TRBD1 (6 bases). CDR3 size: 15 residues. Trimming took 2 bases from V and 3 from J, leaving 13 bases between them. Germline values: CDR1 SEHNR, CDR2 FQNEAQ (reference sequence). The CDR3 is CASSLRGQGHTEAFF. Here the CDR3 DNA reads TGTGCCAGCAGCTTAAGAGGCCAGGGGCACACTGAAGCTTTCTTT.

The chain carries TRBV2 and TRBJ2-1, with 7 bases lining up with TRBD2. The germline V gene encodes CDR1 SNHLY and CDR2 FYNNEI. With 7 bases clipped from V and 11 bases from J, the junction kept 11 bases outside the gene matches. This CDR3 region has 13 residues. CDR3 coding DNA: TGTGCCAGCATGAGTACAGAGGGACTAAAGCAGTTCTTC. Translation: CASMSTEGLKQFF.